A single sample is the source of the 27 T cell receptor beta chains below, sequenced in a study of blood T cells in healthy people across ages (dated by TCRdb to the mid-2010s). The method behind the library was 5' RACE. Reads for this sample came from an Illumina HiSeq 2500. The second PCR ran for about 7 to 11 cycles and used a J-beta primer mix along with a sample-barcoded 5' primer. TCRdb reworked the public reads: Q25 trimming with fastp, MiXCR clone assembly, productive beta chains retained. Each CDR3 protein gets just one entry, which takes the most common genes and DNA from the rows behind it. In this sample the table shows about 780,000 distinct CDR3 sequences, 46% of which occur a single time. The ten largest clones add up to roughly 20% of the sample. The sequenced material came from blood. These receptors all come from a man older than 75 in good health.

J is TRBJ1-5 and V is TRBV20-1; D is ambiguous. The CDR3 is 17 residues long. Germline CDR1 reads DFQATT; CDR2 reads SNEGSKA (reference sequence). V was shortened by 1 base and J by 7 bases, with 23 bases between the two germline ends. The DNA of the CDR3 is TGCAGTGCTAGAGTTGTCGGACGGGGAGGGATTGAACAGCCCCAGCATTTT. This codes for CSARVVGRGGIEQPQHF.

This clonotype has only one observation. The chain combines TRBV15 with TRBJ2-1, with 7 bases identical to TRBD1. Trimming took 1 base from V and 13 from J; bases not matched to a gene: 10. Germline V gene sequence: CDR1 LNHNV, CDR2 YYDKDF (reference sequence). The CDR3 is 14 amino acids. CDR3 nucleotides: TGTGCCACCAGCAGAGTCAGGGGGATGGAGACCCAGTTCTTC. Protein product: CATSRVRGMETQFF. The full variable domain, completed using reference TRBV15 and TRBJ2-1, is DAMVIQNPRYQVTQFGKPVTLSCSQTLNHNVMYWYQQKSSQAPKLLFHYYDKDFNNEADTPDNFQSRRPNTSFCFLDIRSPGLGDTAMYLCATSRVRGMETQFFGPGTRLTVL.

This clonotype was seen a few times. This CDR3 reads CASSPEWVTDTQYF. The CDR3 region has the DNA TGCGCCAGCAGCCCCGAGTGGGTAACAGATACGCAGTATTTT. This sequence joins TRBV5-1 and TRBJ2-3; no reliable D call. With 4 bases removed from V and 3 bases from J, the gap between germline ends came to 12 bases. Germline V lookup: CDR1 SGHRS, CDR2 YFSETQ. This CDR3 is built from 14 residues.

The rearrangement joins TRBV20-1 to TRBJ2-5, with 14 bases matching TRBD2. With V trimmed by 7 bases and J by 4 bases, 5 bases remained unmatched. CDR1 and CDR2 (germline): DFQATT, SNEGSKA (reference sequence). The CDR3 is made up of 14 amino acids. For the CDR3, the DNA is TGCAGTGGGAAGGGACTAGCGGGAGTAGAGACCCAGTACTTC. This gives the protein CSGKGLAGVETQYF.

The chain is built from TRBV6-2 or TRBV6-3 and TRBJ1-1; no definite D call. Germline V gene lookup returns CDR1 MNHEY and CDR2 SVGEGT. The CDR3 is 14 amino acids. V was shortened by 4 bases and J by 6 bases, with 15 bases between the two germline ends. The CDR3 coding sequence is TGTGCCAGCAGTTTGGAAAGGGCGTATCCTGAAGCTTTCTTT. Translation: CASSLERAYPEAFF.

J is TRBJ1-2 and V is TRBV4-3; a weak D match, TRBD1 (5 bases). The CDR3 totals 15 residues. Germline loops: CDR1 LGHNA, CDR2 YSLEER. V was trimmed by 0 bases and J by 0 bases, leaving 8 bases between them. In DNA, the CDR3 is TGCGCCAGCAGCCAAGATTGGGGGGCTAACTATGGCTACACCTTC. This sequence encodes CASSQDWGANYGYTF.

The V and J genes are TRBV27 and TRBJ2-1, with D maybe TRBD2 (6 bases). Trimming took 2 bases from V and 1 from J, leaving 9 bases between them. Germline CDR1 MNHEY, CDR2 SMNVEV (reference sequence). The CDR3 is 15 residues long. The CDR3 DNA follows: TGTGCCAGCAGTTTAGAGGCGGGGTCCTACAATGAGCAGTTCTTC. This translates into CASSLEAGSYNEQFF.

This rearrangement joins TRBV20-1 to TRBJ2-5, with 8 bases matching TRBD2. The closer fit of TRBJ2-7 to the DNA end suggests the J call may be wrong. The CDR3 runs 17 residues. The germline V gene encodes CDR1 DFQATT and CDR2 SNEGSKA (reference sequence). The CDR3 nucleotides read TGCAGTGCTCGGGTAGCGGGACCTAGTAGGTCAACCTACGAGCAGTACTTC. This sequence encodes CSARVAGPSRSTYEQYF.

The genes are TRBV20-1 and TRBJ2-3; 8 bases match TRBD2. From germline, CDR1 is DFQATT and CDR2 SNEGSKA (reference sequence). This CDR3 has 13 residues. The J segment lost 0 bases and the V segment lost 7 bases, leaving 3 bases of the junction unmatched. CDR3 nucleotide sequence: TGCAGTGGAACTAGCGGTAGCACAGATACGCAGTATTTT. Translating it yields CSGTSGSTDTQYF.

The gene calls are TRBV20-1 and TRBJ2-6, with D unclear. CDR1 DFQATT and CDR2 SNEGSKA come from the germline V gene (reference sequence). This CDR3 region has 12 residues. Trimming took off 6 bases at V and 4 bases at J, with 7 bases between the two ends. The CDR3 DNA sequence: TGCAGTGCCGTGTCCGGGGCCAACGTCCTGACTTTC. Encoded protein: CSAVSGANVLTF.

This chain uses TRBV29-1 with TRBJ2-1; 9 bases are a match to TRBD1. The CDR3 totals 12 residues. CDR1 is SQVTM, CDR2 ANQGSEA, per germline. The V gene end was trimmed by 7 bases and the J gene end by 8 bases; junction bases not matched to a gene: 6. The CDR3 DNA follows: TGCAGCGGGGGACAGGGACTGGATGAGCAGTTCTTC. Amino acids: CSGGQGLDEQFF.

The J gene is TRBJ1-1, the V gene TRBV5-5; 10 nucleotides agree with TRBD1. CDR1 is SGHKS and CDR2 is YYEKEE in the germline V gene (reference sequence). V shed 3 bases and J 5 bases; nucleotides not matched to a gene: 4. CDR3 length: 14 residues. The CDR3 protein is CASSSRDRGTEAFF. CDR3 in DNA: TGTGCCAGCAGCTCCCGGGACAGGGGAACTGAAGCTTTCTTT. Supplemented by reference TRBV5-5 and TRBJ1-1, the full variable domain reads DAGVTQSPTHLIKTRGQQVTLRCSPISGHKSVSWYQQVLGQGPQFIFQYYEKEERGRGNFPDRFSARQFPNYSSELNVNALLLGDSALYLCASSSRDRGTEAFFGQGTRLTVV.

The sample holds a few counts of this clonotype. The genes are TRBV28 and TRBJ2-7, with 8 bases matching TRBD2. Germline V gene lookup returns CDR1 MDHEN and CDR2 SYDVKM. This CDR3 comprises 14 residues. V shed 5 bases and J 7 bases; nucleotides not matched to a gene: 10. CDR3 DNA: TGTGCCAGCAGTACTCGAGCGGGAGCCTTTGAGCAGTACTTC. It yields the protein CASSTRAGAFEQYF.

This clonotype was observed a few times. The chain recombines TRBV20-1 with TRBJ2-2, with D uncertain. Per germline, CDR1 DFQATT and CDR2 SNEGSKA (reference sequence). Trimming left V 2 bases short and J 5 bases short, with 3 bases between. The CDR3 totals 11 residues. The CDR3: CSARRTGELFF. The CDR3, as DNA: TGCAGTGCTAGACGTACCGGGGAGCTGTTTTTT.

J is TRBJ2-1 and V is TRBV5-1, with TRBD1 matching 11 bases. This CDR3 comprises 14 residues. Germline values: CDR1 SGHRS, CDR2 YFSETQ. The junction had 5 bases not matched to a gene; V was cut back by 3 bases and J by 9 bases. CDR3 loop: CASSSGQGGAEQFF. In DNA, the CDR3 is TGCGCCAGCAGCTCGGGACAGGGGGGCGCTGAGCAGTTCTTC.

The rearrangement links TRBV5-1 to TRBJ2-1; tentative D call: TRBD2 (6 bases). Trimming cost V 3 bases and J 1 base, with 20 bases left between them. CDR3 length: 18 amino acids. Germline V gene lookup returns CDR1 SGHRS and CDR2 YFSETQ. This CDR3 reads CASSSSDLSGGSYNEQFF. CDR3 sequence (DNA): TGCGCCAGCAGCTCCTCCGATCTGAGCGGAGGGTCCTACAATGAGCAGTTCTTC.

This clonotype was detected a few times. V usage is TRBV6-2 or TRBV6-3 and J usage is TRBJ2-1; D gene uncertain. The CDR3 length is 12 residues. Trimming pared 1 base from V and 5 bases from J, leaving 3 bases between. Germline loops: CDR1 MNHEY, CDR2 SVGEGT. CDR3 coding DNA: TGTGCCAGCAGTTACTTTCACAATGAGCAGTTCTTC. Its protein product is CASSYFHNEQFF.

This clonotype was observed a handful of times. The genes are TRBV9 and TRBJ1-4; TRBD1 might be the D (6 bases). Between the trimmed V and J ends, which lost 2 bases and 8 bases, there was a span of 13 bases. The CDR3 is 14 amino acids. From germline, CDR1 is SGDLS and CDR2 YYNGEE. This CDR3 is CASSVGTLEEKLFF. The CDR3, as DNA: TGTGCCAGCAGCGTCGGGACACTTGAAGAAAAACTGTTTTTT.

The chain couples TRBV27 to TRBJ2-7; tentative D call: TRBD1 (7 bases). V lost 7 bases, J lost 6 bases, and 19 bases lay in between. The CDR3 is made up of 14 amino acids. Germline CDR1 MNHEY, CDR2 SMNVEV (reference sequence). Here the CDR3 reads CASKPQPGGFEQYF. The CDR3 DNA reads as TGTGCCAGCAAACCCCAGCCAGGGGGGTTCGAGCAGTACTTC.

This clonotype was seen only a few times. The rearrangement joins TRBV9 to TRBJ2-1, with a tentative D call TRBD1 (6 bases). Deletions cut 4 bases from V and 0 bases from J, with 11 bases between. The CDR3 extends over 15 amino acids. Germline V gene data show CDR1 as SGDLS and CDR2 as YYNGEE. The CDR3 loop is CASSSQGSSYNEQFF. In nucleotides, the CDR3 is TGTGCCAGCAGCAGCCAGGGGAGCTCCTACAATGAGCAGTTCTTC. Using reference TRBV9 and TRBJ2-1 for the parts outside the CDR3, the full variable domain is DSGVTQTPKHLITATGQRVTLRCSPRSGDLSVYWYQQSLDQGLQFLIQYYNGEERAKGNILERFSAQQFPDLHSELNLSSLELGDSALYFCASSSQGSSYNEQFFGPGTRLTVL.

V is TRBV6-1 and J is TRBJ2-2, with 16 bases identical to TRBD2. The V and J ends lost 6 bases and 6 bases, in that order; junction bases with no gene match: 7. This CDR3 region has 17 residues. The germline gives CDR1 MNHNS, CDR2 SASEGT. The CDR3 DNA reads TGTGCCAGCAGACGACCGGGACTAGCGGGAGGGCCCGGGGAGCTGTTTTTT. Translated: CASRRPGLAGGPGELFF.

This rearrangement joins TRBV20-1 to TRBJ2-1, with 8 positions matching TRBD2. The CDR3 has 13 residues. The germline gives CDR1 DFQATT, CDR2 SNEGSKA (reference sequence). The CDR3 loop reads CRPTSGSYNEQFF. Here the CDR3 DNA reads TGCAGACCTACTAGCGGCTCCTACAATGAGCAGTTCTTC.

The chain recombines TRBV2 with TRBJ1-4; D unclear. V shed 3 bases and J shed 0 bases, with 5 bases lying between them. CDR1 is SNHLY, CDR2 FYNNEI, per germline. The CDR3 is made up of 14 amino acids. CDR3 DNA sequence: TGTGCCAGCAGTGATGGTGCAACTAATGAAAAACTGTTTTTT. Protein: CASSDGATNEKLFF.

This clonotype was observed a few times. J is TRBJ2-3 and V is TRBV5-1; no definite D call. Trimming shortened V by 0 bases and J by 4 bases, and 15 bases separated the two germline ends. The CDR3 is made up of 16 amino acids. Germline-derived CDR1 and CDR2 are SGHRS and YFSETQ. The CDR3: CASSLDVPRSSDTQYF. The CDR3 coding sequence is TGCGCCAGCAGCTTGGACGTACCCCGGAGTTCAGATACGCAGTATTTT.

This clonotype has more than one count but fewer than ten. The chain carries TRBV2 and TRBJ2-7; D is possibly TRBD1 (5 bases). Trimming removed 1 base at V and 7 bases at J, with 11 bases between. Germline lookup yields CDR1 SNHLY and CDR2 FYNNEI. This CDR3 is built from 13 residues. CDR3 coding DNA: TGTGCCAGCAGTGAAGATGCGACAGATGAGCAGTACTTC. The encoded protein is CASSEDATDEQYF.

CDR3 region: CSAGQGSFTDEQFF. The CDR3 DNA reads TGCAGCGCCGGACAGGGTAGTTTCACCGATGAGCAGTTCTTC. This chain uses TRBV29-1 with TRBJ2-1, with TRBD1 matching 8 bases. The CDR3 length is 14 residues. V shed 7 bases, J shed 8 bases, and the junction held 13 bases outside the gene matches. CDR1 and CDR2 (germline): SQVTM, ANQGSEA.

The chain's CDR3 is CASSQDRPGWSTDTQYF. In DNA, the CDR3 is TGCGCCAGCAGCCAAGATCGGCCGGGGTGGAGCACAGATACGCAGTATTTT. The J gene is TRBJ2-3, the V gene TRBV4-3; a weak D match, TRBD2 (5 bases). The CDR3 runs 17 residues. Germline CDR1 and CDR2: LGHNA and YSLEER. Trimming pared 0 bases from V and 0 bases from J, leaving 13 bases between.